The 12 T cell receptor beta chains listed next were all sequenced from one sample in a study of blood T cells in healthy people across ages. For the second PCR, which ran for about 7 to 11 cycles, a sample-barcoded 5' primer and a J-beta primer mix were used. TCRdb reprocessed the 5' RACE reads with MiXCR, giving one entry per CDR3 protein. The sample lists more than 650,000 distinct CDR3 sequences; 22% were seen once. Source material: blood. The receptor set was obtained from a man between 70 and 80 years old in good health.

This clonotype has more than one count but fewer than ten. The chain links TRBV6-6 to TRBJ2-5; a weak D match, TRBD2 (5 bases). CDR1 is MNHNY, CDR2 SVGAGI, per germline (reference sequence). The CDR3 is made up of 12 amino acids. V shed 2 bases and J shed 5 bases, with 6 bases lying between them. Here the CDR3 reads CASSYEGETQYF. The CDR3 DNA sequence: TGTGCCAGCAGTTACGAGGGCGAGACCCAGTACTTC.

The V call is TRBV6-1, the J call TRBJ2-7; the match to TRBD1 covers 10 bases. V lost 10 bases and J lost 4; bases outside the gene matches: 7. CDR3 length: 13 residues. The germline gives CDR1 MNHNS, CDR2 SASEGT. The CDR3 DNA reads as TGTGCCATTAGCCGGGACAGGGGTTACGAGCAGTACTTC. Translated: CAISRDRGYEQYF.

The chain recombines TRBV6-6 with TRBJ2-7; TRBD1 agrees at 7 bases. V was pared by 2 bases and J by 5 bases, with 12 bases of the junction left unmatched. CDR1 is MNHNY and CDR2 is SVGAGI in the germline V gene (reference sequence). The CDR3 is made up of 16 amino acids. The CDR3 protein is CASSYKHPGGRNEQYF. The CDR3 bases are TGTGCCAGCAGTTACAAGCATCCAGGGGGAAGGAACGAGCAGTACTTC.

This clonotype was observed a few times. The rearrangement uses TRBV6-5 and TRBJ2-1; 7 positions match TRBD1. With V trimmed by 0 bases and J by 8 bases, 7 bases remained unmatched. This CDR3 region has 15 residues. Per the germline V gene, CDR1 is MNHEY and CDR2 is SVGAGI. CDR3 amino acids: CASSYSVQGVHEQFF. The CDR3 DNA reads TGTGCCAGCAGTTACTCGGTGCAGGGGGTTCATGAGCAGTTCTTC.

With regard to this clonotype: One end of the junction varies from germline; a read error may be responsible. This chain uses TRBV27 with TRBJ2-3; D could derive from TRBD1 or TRBD2 (6 bases each). This CDR3 is 17 amino acids long. Germline V gives CDR1 MNHEY, CDR2 SMNVEV (reference sequence). CDR3 sequence: CASSLNRRGLSTDTQYF. The CDR3 coding sequence is TGTGCCAGCAGTTTAAATCGGAGGGGGTTAAGCACAGATACGCAGTACTTT.

This clonotype was counted a few times. V gene TRBV12-3 or TRBV12-4 combines with J gene TRBJ2-3; D remains ambiguous. V dropped 5 bases and J dropped 1 base, with 13 bases sitting between them. The length of the CDR3 is 15 residues. The CDR3: CASSPIGRGTDTQYF. The CDR3 DNA sequence: TGTGCCAGCAGTCCGATCGGACGGGGCACAGATACGCAGTATTTT.

This clonotype was seen just once. Compared with germline, one end of the junction differs, possibly owing to a read error. This chain connects TRBV5-1 to TRBJ2-3, with 7 bases that match TRBD2. The CDR3 loop spans 16 amino acids. CDR1 is SGHRS and CDR2 is YFSETQ in the germline V gene. CDR3: CASSFAGDPSTDTHYF. CDR3 nucleotides: TGCGCCAGCAGCTTCGCGGGGGACCCTAGCACAGATACGCACTATTTT.

The chain has TRBV29-1 and TRBJ2-7; TRBD1 agrees at 9 bases. CDR3 length equals 13 residues. Germline CDR1 reads SQVTM; CDR2 reads ANQGSEA. V dropped 6 bases and J dropped 2; count of bases not matched to a gene: 5. CDR3 nucleotide sequence: TGCAGCGTGTTTGGGACAGGGACCTACGAGCAGTACTTC. Translation gives CSVFGTGTYEQYF.

As regards this clonotype: One end of the junction fails to match germline, which may point to a read error. The gene calls are TRBV28 and TRBJ1-4; D call uncertain. CDR3 size: 13 residues. Germline-derived CDR1 and CDR2 are MDHEN and SYDVKM. CDR3 loop: CASLSWGNEKLLF. In DNA form, the CDR3 reads TGTGCCAGCCTGTCATGGGGAAATGAAAAACTGCTTTTT.

This clonotype has ten or more counts. The rearrangement joins TRBV20-1 to TRBJ1-3; D is possibly TRBD1 (5 bases). Germline loops: CDR1 DFQATT, CDR2 SNEGSKA (reference sequence). Trimming removed 6 bases from V and 8 bases from J, with 20 bases in between. The CDR3 consists of 14 residues. CDR3: CSAPDTSSGDTIYF. The CDR3 region has the DNA TGCAGTGCCCCGGACACTTCCTCTGGGGACACCATATATTTT.

This clonotype was seen ten or more times. The chain joins TRBV7-2 to TRBJ2-3; TRBD2 matches 13 bases. V shed 5 bases and J 1 base; nucleotides not matched to a gene: 3. CDR1 and CDR2 (germline): SGHTA, FQGNSA. The CDR3 runs to 16 residues. The CDR3 region is CASSGLAGAGTDTQYF. The CDR3 nucleotides read TGTGCCAGCAGCGGACTAGCGGGGGCTGGCACAGATACGCAGTATTTT.

This clonotype was recorded at least ten times. This chain links TRBV13 with TRBJ2-5; 7 bases match TRBD1. This CDR3 spans 14 amino acids. CDR1 is PRHDT, CDR2 FYEKMQ, per germline (reference sequence). V lost 0 bases to trimming and J lost 6 bases; unmatched junction nucleotides: 4. Here the CDR3 DNA reads TGTGCCAGCAGCTTAGGGGACAGGAGGAAGACCCAGTACTTC. Protein sequence: CASSLGDRRKTQYF.